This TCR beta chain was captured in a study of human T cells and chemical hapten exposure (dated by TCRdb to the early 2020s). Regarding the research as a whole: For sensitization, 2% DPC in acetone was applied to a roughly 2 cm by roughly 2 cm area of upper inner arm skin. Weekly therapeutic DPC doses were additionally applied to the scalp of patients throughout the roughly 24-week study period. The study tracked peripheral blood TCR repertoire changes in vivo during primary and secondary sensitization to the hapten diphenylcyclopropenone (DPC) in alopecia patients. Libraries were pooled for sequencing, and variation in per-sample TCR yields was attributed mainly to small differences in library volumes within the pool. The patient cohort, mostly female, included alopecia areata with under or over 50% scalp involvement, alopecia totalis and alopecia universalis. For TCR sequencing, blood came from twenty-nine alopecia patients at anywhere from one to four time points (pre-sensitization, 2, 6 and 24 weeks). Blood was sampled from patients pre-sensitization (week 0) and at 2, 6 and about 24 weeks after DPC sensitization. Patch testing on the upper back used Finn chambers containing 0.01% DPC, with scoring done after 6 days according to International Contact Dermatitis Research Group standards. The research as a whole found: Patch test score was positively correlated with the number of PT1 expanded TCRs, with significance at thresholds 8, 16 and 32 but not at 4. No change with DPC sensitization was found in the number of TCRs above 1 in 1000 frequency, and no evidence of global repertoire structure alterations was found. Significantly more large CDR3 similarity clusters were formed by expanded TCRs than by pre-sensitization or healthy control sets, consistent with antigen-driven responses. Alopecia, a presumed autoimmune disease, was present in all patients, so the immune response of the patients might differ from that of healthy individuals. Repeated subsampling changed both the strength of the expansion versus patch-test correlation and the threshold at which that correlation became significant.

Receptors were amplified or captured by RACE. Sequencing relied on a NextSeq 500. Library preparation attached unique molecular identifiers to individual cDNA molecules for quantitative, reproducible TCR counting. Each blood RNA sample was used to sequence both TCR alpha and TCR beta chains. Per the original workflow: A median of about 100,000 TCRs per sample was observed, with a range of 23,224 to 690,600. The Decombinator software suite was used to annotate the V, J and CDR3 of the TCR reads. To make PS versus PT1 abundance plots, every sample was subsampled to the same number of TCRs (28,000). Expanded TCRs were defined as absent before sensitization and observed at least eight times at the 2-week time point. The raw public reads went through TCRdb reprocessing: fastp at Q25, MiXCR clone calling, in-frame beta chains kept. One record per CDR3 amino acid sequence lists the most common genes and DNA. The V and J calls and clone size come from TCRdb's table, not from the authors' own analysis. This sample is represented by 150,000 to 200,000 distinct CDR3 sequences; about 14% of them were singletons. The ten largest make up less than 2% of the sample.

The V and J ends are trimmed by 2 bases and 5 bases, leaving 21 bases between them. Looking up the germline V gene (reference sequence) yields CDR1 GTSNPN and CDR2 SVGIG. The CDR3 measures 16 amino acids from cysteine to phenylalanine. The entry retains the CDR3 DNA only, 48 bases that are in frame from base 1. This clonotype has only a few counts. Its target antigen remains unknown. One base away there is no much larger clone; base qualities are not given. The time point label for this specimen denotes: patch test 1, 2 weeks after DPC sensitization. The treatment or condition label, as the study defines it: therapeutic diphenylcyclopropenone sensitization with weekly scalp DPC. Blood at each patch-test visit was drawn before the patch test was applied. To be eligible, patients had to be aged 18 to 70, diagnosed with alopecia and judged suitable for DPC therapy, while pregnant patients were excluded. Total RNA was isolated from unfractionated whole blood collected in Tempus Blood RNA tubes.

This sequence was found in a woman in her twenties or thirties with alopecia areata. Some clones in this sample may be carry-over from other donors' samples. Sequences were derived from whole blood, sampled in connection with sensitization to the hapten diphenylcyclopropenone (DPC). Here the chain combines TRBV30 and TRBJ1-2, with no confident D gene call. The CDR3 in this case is CAWSSTGIPVTYGYTF. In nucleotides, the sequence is TGTGCCTGGAGTTCTACCGGGATTCCAGTCACTTATGGCTACACCTTC.